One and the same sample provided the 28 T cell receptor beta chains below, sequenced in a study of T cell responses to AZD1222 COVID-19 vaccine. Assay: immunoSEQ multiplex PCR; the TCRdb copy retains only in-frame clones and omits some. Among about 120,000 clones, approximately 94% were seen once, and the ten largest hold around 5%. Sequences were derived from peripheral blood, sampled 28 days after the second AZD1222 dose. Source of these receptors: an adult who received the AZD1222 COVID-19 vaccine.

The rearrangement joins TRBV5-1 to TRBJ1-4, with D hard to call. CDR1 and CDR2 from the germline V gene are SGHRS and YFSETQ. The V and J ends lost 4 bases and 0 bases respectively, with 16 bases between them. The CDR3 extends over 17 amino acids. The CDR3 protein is CASSLTGNIATNEKLFF. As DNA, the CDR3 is TGCGCCAGCAGCCTCACCGGGAATATTGCAACTAATGAAAAACTGTTTTTT. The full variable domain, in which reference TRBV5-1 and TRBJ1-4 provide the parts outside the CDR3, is KAGVTQTPRYLIKTRGQQVTLSCSPISGHRSVSWYQQTPGQGLQFLFEYFSETQRNKGNFPGRFSGRQFSNSRSEMNVSTLELGDSALYLCASSLTGNIATNEKLFFGSGTQLSVL.

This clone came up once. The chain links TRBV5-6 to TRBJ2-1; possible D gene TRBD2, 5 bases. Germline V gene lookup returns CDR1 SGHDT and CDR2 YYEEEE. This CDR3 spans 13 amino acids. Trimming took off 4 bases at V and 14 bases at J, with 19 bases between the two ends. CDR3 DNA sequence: TGTGCCAGCAGCAAACCCATACTAGACGGAGAGTTCTTC. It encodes CASSKPILDGEFF. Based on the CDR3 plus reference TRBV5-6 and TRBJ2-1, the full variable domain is DAGVTQSPTHLIKTRGQQVTLRCSPKSGHDTVSWYQQALGQGPQFIFQYYEEEERQRGNFPDRFSGHQFPNYSSELNVNALLLGDSALYLCASSKPILDGEFFGPGTRLTVL.

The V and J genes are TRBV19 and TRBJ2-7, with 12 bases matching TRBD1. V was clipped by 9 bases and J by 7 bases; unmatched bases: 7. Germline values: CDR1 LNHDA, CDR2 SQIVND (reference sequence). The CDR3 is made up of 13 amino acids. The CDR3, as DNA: TGTGCCAGCCAGGGACAGGGGGCGCATGAGCAGTACTTC. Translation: CASQGQGAHEQYF.

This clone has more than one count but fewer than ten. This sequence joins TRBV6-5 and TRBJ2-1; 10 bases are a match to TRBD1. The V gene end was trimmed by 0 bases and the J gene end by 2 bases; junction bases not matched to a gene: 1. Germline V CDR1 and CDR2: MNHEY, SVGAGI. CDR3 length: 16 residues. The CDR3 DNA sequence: TGTGCCAGCAGTTACTCGACAGGGGGCGCCTACAATGAGCAGTTCTTC. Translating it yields CASSYSTGGAYNEQFF.

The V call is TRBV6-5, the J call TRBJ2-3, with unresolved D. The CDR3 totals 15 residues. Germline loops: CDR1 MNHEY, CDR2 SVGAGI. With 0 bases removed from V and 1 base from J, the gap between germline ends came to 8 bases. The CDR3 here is CASSYSELRTDTQYF. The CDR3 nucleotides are TGTGCCAGCAGTTACTCCGAATTACGCACAGATACGCAGTATTTT.

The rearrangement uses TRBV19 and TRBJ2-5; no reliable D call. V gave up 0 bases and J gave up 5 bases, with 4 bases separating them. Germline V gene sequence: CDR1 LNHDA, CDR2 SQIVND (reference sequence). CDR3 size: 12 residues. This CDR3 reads CASSIDQETQYF. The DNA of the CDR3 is TGTGCCAGTAGTATAGATCAGGAGACCCAGTACTTC.

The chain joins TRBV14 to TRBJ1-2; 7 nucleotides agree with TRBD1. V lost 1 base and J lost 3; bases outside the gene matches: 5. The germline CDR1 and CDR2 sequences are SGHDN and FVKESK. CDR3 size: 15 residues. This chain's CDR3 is CASSQGTGVYYGYTF. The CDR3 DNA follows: TGTGCCAGCAGCCAAGGCACAGGGGTATACTATGGCTACACCTTC.

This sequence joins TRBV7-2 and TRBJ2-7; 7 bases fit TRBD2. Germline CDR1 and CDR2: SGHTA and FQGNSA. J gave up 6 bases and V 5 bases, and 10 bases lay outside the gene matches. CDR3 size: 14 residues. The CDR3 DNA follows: TGTGCCAGCAGCCGGGCTAGCGGAGAGGGCGAGCAGTACTTC. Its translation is CASSRASGEGEQYF.

The CDR3, as DNA: TGTGCCAGTAGTATAAGGGACTTGGCAACCTACGAGCAGTACTTC. It specifies CASSIRDLATYEQYF. The rearrangement links TRBV19 to TRBJ2-7, with D possibly being TRBD2 (6 bases). CDR1 is LNHDA, CDR2 SQIVND, per germline (reference sequence). V lost 2 bases and J lost 2, with 13 bases in between. This CDR3 has 15 residues.

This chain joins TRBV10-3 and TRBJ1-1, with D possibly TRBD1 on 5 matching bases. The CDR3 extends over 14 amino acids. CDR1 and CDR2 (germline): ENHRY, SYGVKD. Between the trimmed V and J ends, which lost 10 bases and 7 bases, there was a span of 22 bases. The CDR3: CATVMGGGESEAFF. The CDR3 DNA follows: TGTGCCACCGTAATGGGGGGTGGGGAGAGTGAAGCTTTCTTT.

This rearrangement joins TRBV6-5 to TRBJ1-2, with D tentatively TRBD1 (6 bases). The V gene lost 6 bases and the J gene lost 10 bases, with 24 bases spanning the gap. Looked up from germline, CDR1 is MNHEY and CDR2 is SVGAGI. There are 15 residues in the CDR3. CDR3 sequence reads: CASSLNPTGRFDYTF. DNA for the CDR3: TGTGCCAGCAGCCTCAACCCGACAGGCCGCTTTGACTACACCTTC.

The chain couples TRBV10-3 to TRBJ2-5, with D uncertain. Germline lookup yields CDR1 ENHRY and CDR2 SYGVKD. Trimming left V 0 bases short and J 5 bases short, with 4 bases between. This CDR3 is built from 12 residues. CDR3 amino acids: CAISESWETQYF. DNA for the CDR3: TGTGCCATCAGTGAGTCCTGGGAGACCCAGTACTTC.

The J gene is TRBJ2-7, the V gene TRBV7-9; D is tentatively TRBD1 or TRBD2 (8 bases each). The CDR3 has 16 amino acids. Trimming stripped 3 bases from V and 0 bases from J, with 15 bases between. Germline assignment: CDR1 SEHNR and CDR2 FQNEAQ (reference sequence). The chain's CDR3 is CASSFSGTGNSYEQYF. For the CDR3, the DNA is TGTGCCAGCAGCTTTAGCGGGACAGGTAACTCCTACGAGCAGTACTTC.

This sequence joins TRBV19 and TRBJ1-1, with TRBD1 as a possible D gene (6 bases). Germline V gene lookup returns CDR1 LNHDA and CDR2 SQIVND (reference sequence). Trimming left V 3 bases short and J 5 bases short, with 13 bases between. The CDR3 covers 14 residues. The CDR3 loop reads CASSIIGGGTEAFF. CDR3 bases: TGTGCCAGTAGTATTATAGGGGGGGGAACTGAAGCTTTCTTT.

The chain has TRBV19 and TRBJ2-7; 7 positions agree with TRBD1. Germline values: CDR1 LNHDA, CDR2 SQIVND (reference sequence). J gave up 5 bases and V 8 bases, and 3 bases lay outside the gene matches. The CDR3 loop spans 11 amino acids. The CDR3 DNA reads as TGTGCCAGTGGGGACAGAGACGAGCAGTACTTC. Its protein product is CASGDRDEQYF.

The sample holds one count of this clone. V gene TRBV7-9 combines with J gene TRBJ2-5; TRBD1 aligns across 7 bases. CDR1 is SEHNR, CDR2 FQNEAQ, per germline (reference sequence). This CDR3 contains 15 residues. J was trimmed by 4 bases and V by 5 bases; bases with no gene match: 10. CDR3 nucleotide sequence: TGTGCCAGCAGCCGACAGACAGGGACAGTAGAGACCCAGTACTTC. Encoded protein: CASSRQTGTVETQYF.

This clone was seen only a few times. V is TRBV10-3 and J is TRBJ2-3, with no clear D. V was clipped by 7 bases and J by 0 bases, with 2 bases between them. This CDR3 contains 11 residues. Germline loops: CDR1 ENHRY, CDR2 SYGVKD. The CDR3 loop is CAIMSTDTQYF. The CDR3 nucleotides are TGTGCCATCATGAGCACAGATACGCAGTATTTT.

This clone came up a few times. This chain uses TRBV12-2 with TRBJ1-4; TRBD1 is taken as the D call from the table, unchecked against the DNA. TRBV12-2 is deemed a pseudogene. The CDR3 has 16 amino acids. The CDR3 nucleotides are TGTGCAAGTCGAGGTAAAACGGGACAGGGGTTGGAAAAACTGTTTTTT. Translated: CASRGKTGQGLEKLFF.

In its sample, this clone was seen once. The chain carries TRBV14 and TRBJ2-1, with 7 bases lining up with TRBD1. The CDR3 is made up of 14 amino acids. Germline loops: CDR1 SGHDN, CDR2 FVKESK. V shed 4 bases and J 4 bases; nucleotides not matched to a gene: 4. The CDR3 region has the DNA TGTGCCAGCAGCCGCAGGGGGTGGTACAATGAGCAGTTCTTC. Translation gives CASSRRGWYNEQFF.

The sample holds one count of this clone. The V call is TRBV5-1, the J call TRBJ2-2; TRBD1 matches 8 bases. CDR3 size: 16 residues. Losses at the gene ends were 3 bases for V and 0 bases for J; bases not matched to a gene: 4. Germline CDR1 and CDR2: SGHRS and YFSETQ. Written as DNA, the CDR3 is TGCGCCAGCAGCTGGACAGGGCAATCGAACACCGGGGAGCTGTTTTTT. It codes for CASSWTGQSNTGELFF.

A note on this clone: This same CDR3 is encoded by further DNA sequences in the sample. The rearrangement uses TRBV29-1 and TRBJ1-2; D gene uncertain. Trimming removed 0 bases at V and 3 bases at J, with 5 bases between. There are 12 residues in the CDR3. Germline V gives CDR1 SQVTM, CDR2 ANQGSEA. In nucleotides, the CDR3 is TGCAGCGTTGAAGATCAGGACTATGGCTACACCTTC. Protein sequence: CSVEDQDYGYTF. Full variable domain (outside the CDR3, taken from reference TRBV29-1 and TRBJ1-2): SAVISQKPSRDICQRGTSLTIQCQVDSQVTMMFWYRQQPGQSLTLIATANQGSEATYESGFVIDKFPISRPNLTFSTLTVSNMSPEDSSIYLCSVEDQDYGYTFGSGTRLTVV.

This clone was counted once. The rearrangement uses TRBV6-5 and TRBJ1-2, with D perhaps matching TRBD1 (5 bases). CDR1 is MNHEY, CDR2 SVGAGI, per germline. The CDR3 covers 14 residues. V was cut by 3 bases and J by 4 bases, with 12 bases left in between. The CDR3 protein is CASSYSGGGYGYTF. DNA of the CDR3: TGTGCCAGCAGTTATTCTGGGGGGGGCTATGGCTACACCTTC.

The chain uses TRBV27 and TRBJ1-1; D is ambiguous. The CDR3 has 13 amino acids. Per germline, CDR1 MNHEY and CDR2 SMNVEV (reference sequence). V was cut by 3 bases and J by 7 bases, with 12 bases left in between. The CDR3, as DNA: TGTGCCAGCAGTTTGTTGGCAGTTGGTGAAGCTTTCTTT. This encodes CASSLLAVGEAFF.

CDR3 in amino acids: CASSGSWEKLFF. The DNA of the CDR3 is TGTGCCAGCAGTGGTTCTTGGGAAAAACTGTTTTTT. The chain uses TRBV2 and TRBJ1-4; D not certain. V lost 4 bases and J lost 8, with 8 bases in between. The length of the CDR3 is 12 residues. The V gene's germline CDR1 is SNHLY and CDR2 FYNNEI.

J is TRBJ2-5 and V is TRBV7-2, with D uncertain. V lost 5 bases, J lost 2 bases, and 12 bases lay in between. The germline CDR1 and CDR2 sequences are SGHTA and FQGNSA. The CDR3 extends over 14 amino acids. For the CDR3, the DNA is TGTGCCAGCAGCGCCCAGCCGGTTCAAGAGACCCAGTACTTC. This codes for CASSAQPVQETQYF.

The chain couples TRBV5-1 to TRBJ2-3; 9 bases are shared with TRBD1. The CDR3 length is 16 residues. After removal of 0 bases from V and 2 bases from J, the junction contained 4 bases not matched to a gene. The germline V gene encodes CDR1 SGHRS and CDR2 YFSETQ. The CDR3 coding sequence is TGCGCCAGCAGCTTGGGTGGGACAGGGCCCACAGATACGCAGTATTTT. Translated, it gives CASSLGGTGPTDTQYF.

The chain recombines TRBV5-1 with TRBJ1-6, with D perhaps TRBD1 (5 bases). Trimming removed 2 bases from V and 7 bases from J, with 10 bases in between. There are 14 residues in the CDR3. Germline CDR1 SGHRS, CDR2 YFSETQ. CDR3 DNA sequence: TGCGCCAGCAGCTTCAGAGGGGACAATTCACCCCTCCACTTT. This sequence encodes CASSFRGDNSPLHF.

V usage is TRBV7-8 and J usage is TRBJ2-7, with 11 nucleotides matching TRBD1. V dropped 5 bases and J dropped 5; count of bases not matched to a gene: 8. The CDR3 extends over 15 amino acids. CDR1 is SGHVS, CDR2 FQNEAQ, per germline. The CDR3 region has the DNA TGTGCCAGCAGCCGATGGACAGGGGGCATCGACGAGCAGTACTTC. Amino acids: CASSRWTGGIDEQYF.